These 19 T cell receptor beta chains originate from one sample sequenced in a study of blood T cell repertoires in COVID-19 (dated by TCRdb to 2018 to 2020). Library prep was done by the immunoSEQ multiplex PCR assay. Drawn from immuneACCESS, this table holds only the in-frame rearrangements with V and J called that TCRdb kept. Clones are partly lost; checked studies trace under half to an unresolved V gene and leave the rest unexplained. The sample data list more than 25,000 clones, and roughly nine tenths of these were observed just once. The top ten hold over 9.5% of the sample. The sequenced sample was peripheral blood. The source of these receptors is a man aged 55 to 70 with acute or convalescent COVID-19.

This chain uses TRBV5-1 with TRBJ1-6; D unclear. Trimming left V 1 base short and J 5 bases short, with 10 bases between. Per the germline V gene, CDR1 is SGHRS and CDR2 is YFSETQ. The CDR3 consists of 15 residues. The CDR3 DNA is TGCGCCAGCAGCTTGTCCGGTGTGAATAATTCACCCCTCCACTTT. This encodes CASSLSGVNNSPLHF.

The gene calls are TRBV12-3 or TRBV12-4 and TRBJ1-2, with D perhaps matching TRBD1 (6 bases). With 6 bases removed from V and 13 bases from J, the gap between germline ends came to 15 bases. The CDR3 length is 11 residues. The CDR3 sequence is CASRTGTVSTF. The CDR3 region has the DNA TGTGCCAGCAGGACAGGAACAGTTAGCACCTTC.

The chain recombines TRBV6-5 with TRBJ2-5; 8 bases map to TRBD1. Germline V gene lookup returns CDR1 MNHEY and CDR2 SVGAGI. The CDR3 has 13 amino acids. With 6 bases clipped from V and 4 bases from J, the junction kept 4 bases outside the gene matches. As DNA, the CDR3 is TGTGCCAGCAGGTCAGGGGGCCGAGAGACCCAGTACTTC. Translation: CASRSGGRETQYF.

The chain uses TRBV4-1 and TRBJ1-5; no reliable D call. V lost 0 bases and J 6 bases, leaving 12 bases between the germline ends. This CDR3 contains 15 residues. CDR1 is MGHRA, CDR2 YSYEKL, per germline. CDR3 in amino acids: CASSQDSTTSQPQHF. Written as DNA, the CDR3 is TGCGCCAGCAGCCAAGATTCGACAACAAGTCAGCCCCAGCATTTT.

The chain uses TRBV7-9 and TRBJ2-5; D call uncertain. The CDR3 consists of 16 residues. Germline V lookup: CDR1 SEHNR, CDR2 FQNEAQ (reference sequence). The germline V and J ends were trimmed by 1 base and 1 base, with 13 bases remaining between them. The CDR3 bases are TGTGCCAGCAGCTTAGGTAACCGGTTACCCCAAGAGACCCAGTACTTC. Its protein is CASSLGNRLPQETQYF.

The CDR3 is CSASGQGAREQYF. The DNA for the CDR3 is TGCAGTGCTAGTGGACAGGGGGCGAGGGAGCAGTACTTC. The genes are TRBV20-1 and TRBJ2-7, with 11 bases fitting TRBD1. Germline V gives CDR1 DFQATT, CDR2 SNEGSKA (reference sequence). With V trimmed by 3 bases and J by 7 bases, 5 bases remained unmatched. The CDR3 contains 13 residues.

This chain joins TRBV7-8 and TRBJ1-5, with TRBD1 matching 9 bases. CDR1 is SGHVS, CDR2 FQNEAQ, per germline. V was pared by 0 bases and J by 2 bases, with 5 bases of the junction left unmatched. CDR3 length: 17 amino acids. This chain's CDR3 is CASSLAGTGSGNQPQHF. Written as DNA, the CDR3 is TGTGCCAGCAGCTTAGCCGGGACAGGGTCTGGCAATCAGCCCCAGCATTTT.

This rearrangement joins TRBV19 to TRBJ2-7; TRBD1 might be the D (6 bases). CDR1 is LNHDA, CDR2 SQIVND, per germline (reference sequence). The V gene lost 6 bases and the J gene lost 2 bases, with 14 bases spanning the gap. The CDR3 is 14 residues long. CDR3 bases: TGTGCCAGTAGCCCCGGACAGTTTACCTACGAGCAGTACTTC. This codes for CASSPGQFTYEQYF.

The chain is built from TRBV3-1 (or the pseudogene TRBV3-2) and TRBJ2-1, with a possible D match to TRBD1 (6 bases). The CDR3 covers 16 residues. The germline V gene encodes CDR1 LGHDT and CDR2 YNNKEL (reference sequence). V lost 2 bases and J 4 bases, leaving 15 bases between the germline ends. Here the CDR3 DNA reads TGTGCCAGCAGCCAATCAGGGGCGATTAGGTACAATGAGCAGTTCTTC. It translates to CASSQSGAIRYNEQFF.

The rearrangement joins TRBV7-8 to TRBJ1-2, with D possibly matching TRBD1 (6 bases). This CDR3 has 14 amino acids. The V gene lost 3 bases and the J gene lost 5 bases, with 13 bases spanning the gap. Germline CDR1 and CDR2: SGHVS and FQNEAQ. The CDR3 bases are TGTGCCAGCAGCTTTAATACAGGGTGGTATGGCTACACCTTC. It encodes CASSFNTGWYGYTF.

The chain is built from TRBV5-5 and TRBJ1-2; 7 nucleotides match TRBD1. V lost 4 bases and J lost 3; bases outside the gene matches: 9. In germline, CDR1 is SGHKS, CDR2 YYEKEE (reference sequence). CDR3 length equals 15 residues. CDR3 coding DNA: TGTGCCAGCAGCACCGTTGACAGGGTCGACTATGGCTACACCTTC. Amino acid sequence: CASSTVDRVDYGYTF. Complete variable domain (other parts from reference TRBV5-5 and TRBJ1-2): DAGVTQSPTHLIKTRGQQVTLRCSPISGHKSVSWYQQVLGQGPQFIFQYYEKEERGRGNFPDRFSARQFPNYSSELNVNALLLGDSALYLCASSTVDRVDYGYTFGSGTRLTVV.

In its sample, this clone was seen a few times. The chain is built from TRBV9 and TRBJ1-2, with 10 bases that match TRBD1. Germline assignment: CDR1 SGDLS and CDR2 YYNGEE. With 2 bases clipped from V and 4 bases from J, the junction kept 5 bases outside the gene matches. The CDR3 has 15 residues. This CDR3 reads CASSVSGTGVYGYTF. The CDR3 bases are TGTGCCAGCAGCGTTTCCGGGACAGGGGTCTATGGCTACACCTTC.

This rearrangement joins TRBV28 to TRBJ1-6; D not resolved. CDR1 and CDR2 (germline): MDHEN, SYDVKM. The germline V and J ends were trimmed by 4 bases and 5 bases, with 9 bases remaining between them. The CDR3 extends over 14 amino acids. As DNA, the CDR3 is TGTGCCAGCAGTTCCGCGCCCGATAATTCACCCCTCCACTTT. Protein product: CASSSAPDNSPLHF.

The CDR3 loop reads CASSLGGGGNTIYF. CDR3 DNA sequence: TGCGCCAGCAGCTTAGGCGGGGGTGGAAACACCATATATTTT. The V call is TRBV5-1, the J call TRBJ1-3; D might be TRBD1 (5 bases). The V end was cut by 2 bases, the J end by 3 bases, with 9 bases between. CDR1 SGHRS and CDR2 YFSETQ come from the germline V gene. The CDR3 is 14 amino acids.

CDR3 region: CASSLGVSGGGPHEQYF. The CDR3 DNA reads as TGCGCCAGCAGCTTGGGAGTTTCGGGGGGAGGCCCCCACGAGCAGTACTTC. V and J are TRBV5-1 and TRBJ2-7, with 7 bases aligning to TRBD2. J lost 5 bases, V lost 0 bases, and 14 bases had no gene match. This CDR3 comprises 17 residues. The germline CDR1 and CDR2 sequences are SGHRS and YFSETQ.

The chain is built from TRBV28 and TRBJ1-2, with D possibly TRBD1 on 5 matching bases. The CDR3 is 12 residues long. CDR1 is MDHEN, CDR2 SYDVKM, per germline. V gave up 6 bases and J gave up 3 bases, with 8 bases separating them. The CDR3 sequence: CASSRGDYGYTF. The CDR3 DNA reads TGTGCCAGCAGCCGGGGGGACTATGGCTACACCTTC.

The chain has TRBV24-1 and TRBJ2-1; 7 bases align to TRBD1. Unmatched junction bases numbered 7, after V lost 6 bases and J lost 6 bases. There are 14 residues in the CDR3. CDR1 is KGHDR, CDR2 SFDVKD, per germline. CDR3 nucleotides: TGTGCCACCAGTCCATCTCCAGGGGGCAATGAGCAGTTCTTC. It translates to CATSPSPGGNEQFF.

This sequence joins TRBV10-3 and TRBJ1-3, with 8 positions matching TRBD1. Germline CDR1 is ENHRY and CDR2 is SYGVKD. J gave up 7 bases and V 2 bases, and 4 bases lay outside the gene matches. The CDR3 totals 14 residues. Here the CDR3 DNA reads TGTGCCATCAGTGAGGGACAGGGAGAGAACACCATATATTTT. It translates to CAISEGQGENTIYF.

A single count supports this clone. The chain employs TRBV7-2 and TRBJ1-5, with TRBD1 identical over 9 bases. Trimming cost V 5 bases and J 5 bases; bases outside gene matches: 10. In germline, CDR1 is SGHTA, CDR2 FQGNSA. The length of the CDR3 is 16 residues. CDR3 protein: CASSLTGTGRYQPQHF. CDR3 in DNA: TGTGCCAGCAGCCTAACCGGGACAGGGAGATATCAGCCCCAGCATTTT.